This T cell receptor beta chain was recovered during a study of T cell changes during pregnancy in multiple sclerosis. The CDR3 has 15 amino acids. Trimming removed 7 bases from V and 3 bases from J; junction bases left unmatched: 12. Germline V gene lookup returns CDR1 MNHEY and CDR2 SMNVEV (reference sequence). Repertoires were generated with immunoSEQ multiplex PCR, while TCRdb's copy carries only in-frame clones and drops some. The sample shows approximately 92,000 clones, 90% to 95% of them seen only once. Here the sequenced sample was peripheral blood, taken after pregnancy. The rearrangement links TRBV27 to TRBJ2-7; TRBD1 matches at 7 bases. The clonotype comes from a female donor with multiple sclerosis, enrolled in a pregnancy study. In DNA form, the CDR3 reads TGTGCCAGCACCCCCCACCAGGGACAGATCTACGAGCAGTACTTC. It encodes CASTPHQGQIYEQYF.